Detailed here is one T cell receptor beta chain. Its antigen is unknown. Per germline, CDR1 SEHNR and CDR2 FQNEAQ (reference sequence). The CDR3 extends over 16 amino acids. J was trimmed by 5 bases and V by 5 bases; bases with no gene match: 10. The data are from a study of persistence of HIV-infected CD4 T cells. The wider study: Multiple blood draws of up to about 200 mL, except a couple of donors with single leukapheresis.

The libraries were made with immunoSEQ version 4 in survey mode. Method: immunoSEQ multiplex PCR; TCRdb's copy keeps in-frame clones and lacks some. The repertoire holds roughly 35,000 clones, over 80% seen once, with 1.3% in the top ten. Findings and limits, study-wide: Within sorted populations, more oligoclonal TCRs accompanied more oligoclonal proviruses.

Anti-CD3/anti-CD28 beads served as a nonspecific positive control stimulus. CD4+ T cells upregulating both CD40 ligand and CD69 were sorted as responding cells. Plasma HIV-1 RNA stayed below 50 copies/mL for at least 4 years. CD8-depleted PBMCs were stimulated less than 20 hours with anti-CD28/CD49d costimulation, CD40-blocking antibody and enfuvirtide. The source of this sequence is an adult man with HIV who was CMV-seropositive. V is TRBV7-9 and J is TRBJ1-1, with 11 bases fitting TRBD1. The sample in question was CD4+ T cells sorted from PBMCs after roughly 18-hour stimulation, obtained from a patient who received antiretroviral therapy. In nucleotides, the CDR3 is TGTGCCAGCAGCCTCGGACAGGGGGCGGGTGGAACTGAAGCTTTCTTT. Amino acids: CASSLGQGAGGTEAFF.